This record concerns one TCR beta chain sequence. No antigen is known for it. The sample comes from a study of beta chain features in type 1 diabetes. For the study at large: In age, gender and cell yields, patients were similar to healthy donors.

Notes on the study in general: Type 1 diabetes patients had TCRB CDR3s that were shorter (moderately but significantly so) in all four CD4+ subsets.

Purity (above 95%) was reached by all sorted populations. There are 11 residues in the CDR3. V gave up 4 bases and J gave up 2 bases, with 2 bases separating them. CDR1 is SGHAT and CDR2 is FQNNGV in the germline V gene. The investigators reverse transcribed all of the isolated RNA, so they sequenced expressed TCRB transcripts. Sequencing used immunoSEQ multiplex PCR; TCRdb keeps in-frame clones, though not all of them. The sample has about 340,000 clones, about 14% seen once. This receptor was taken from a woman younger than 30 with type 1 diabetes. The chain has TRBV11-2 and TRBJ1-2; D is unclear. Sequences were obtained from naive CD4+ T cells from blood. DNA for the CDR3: TGTGCCAGCAGCTCAAACTATGGCTACACCTTC. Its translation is CASSSNYGYTF.